At least ten counts were recorded for the clone carrying this T cell receptor (beta chain). What it binds is unknown. These data belong to a study of T cells after posttransplantation cyclophosphamide. Study-wide results and caveats: Blood and skin or GI T cell repertoires showed limited TRB overlap. Recipient CMV seropositivity and CMV reactivation strongly tracked TRB clonality. Donor CD8+ memory clones often dominated recipient blood repertoires at later times.

Assay used: immunoSEQ multiplex PCR; TCRdb lists only in-frame clones, some missing. This sample has almost 35,000 clones, each found more than once. The related graft donor's blood sample was taken on the day of bone marrow donation. The sample comprised PBMCs. The clonotype originates from a woman aged 50 to 60 in good health and a related stem cell transplant donor.

Written as DNA, the CDR3 is TGTGCCAGCAGTTTTGGCGCGGGAAATGAGCAGTTCTTC. It translates to CASSFGAGNEQFF. The chain links TRBV28 to TRBJ2-1, with D perhaps matching TRBD2 (6 bases). CDR1 and CDR2 from the germline V gene are MDHEN and SYDVKM. CDR3 length: 13 amino acids. Deletions cut 3 bases from V and 7 bases from J, with 10 bases between.